The clone carrying this TCR beta chain was counted once. Germline values: CDR1 KGHSH, CDR2 LQKENI. Trimming shortened V by 3 bases and J by 7 bases, and 22 bases separated the two germline ends. This CDR3 is built from 17 residues. Measured with immunoSEQ multiplex PCR; TCRdb has only the in-frame clones, and not every one. The table lists fewer than 130,000 clones, more than 75% of them singletons. This entry is derived from a study of control samples from healthy donors and cancer patients. The sequence was obtained from a woman in her sixties or seventies with lung cancer. The sequencing input was PBMCs. The chain employs TRBV18 and TRBJ1-5; maybe TRBD1 (6 bases). This chain's CDR3 is CASSPTMEGEGEQPQHF. The CDR3 nucleotides read TGTGCCAGCTCACCTACAATGGAGGGGGAGGGTGAGCAGCCCCAGCATTTT. The variable domain in full, with the rest retrieved from reference TRBV18 and TRBJ1-5, is NAGVMQNPRHLVRRRGQEARLRCSPMKGHSHVYWYRQLPEEGLKFMVYLQKENIIDESGMPKERFSAEFPKEGPSILRIQQVVRGDSAAYFCASSPTMEGEGEQPQHFGDGTRLSIL.